This passage covers 32 T cell receptor beta chains from one sample sequenced in a study of PD-1 blockade in classical Hodgkin lymphoma. All the patients suffered relapse after autologous stem cell transplantation, and brentuximab vedotin exposure differed. TCRdb's table, derived via immunoSEQ multiplex PCR, lists solely in-frame clones and lacks some. The table lists some 96,000 clones, around four fifths of them singletons. The material sequenced was peripheral blood mononuclear cells (PBMCs), taken at baseline. Source of these receptors: a human donor with classical Hodgkin lymphoma.

The chain recombines TRBV4-1 with TRBJ2-5; TRBD1 is a possible D gene (6 bases). The length of the CDR3 is 16 residues. Germline loops: CDR1 MGHRA, CDR2 YSYEKL. V lost 0 bases and J lost 1, with 12 bases in between. The chain's CDR3 is CASSQDSRDTQETQYF. As DNA, the CDR3 is TGCGCCAGCAGCCAAGATTCCCGGGACACCCAAGAGACCCAGTACTTC.

This chain links TRBV7-6 with TRBJ1-5; D gene ambiguous. V shed 1 base and J shed 6 bases, with 7 bases lying between them. This CDR3 has 13 residues. CDR1 and CDR2 from the germline V gene are SGHVS and FNYEAQ. The CDR3 is CASSLGDSQPQHF. CDR3 DNA: TGTGCCAGCAGCTTAGGGGATAGTCAGCCCCAGCATTTT.

The rearrangement joins TRBV19 to TRBJ1-2; 12 nucleotides agree with TRBD1. Per germline, CDR1 LNHDA and CDR2 SQIVND (reference sequence). The CDR3 sequence is 18 residues long. V lost 5 bases and J lost 7; bases outside the gene matches: 17. The CDR3 here is CASSRSAAGTGGSSGYTF. The CDR3 DNA is TGTGCCAGTAGTCGATCCGCAGCCGGGACAGGGGGCTCTAGTGGCTACACCTTC.

V gene TRBV11-2 combines with J gene TRBJ2-7, with 8 positions matching TRBD1. The CDR3 is 14 amino acids. V lost 5 bases and J lost 1; bases outside the gene matches: 4. Germline V gene lookup returns CDR1 SGHAT and CDR2 FQNNGV. The CDR3 nucleotides are TGTGCCAGCAGCAGACAGGGGAATTCCTACGAGCAGTACTTC. Residues: CASSRQGNSYEQYF.

With respect to this clone: The junction shows a germline mismatch at one end, possibly a read error. The genes are TRBV2 and TRBJ2-5; 9 nucleotides match TRBD2. Germline values: CDR1 SNHLY, CDR2 FYNNEI. This CDR3 contains 11 residues. The CDR3 bases are TGTGCCAGCAGTGCAGAGGGACTAGCAAACTTC. Encoded protein: CASSAEGLANF. The variable domain in full, with the rest retrieved from reference TRBV2 and TRBJ2-5, is EPEVTQTPSHQVTQMGQEVILRCVPISNHLYFYWYRQILGQKVEFLVSFYNNEISEKSEIFDDQFSVERPDGSNFTLKIRSTKLEDSAMYFCASSAEGLANFGPGTRLLVL.

CDR3 in DNA: TGTGCCAGCAGCTCCACCAAGAGGACAGGGGATGGCTACACCTTC. Amino acid sequence: CASSSTKRTGDGYTF. The chain is built from TRBV5-4 and TRBJ1-2; 9 bases fit TRBD1. Germline-derived CDR1 and CDR2 are SGHNT and YYREEE (reference sequence). The length of the CDR3 is 15 residues. J lost 6 bases, V lost 3 bases, and 9 bases had no gene match.

With regard to this clone: Other DNA sequences from this sample encode an identical CDR3 as well. This sequence joins TRBV19 and TRBJ2-7, with 8 bases lining up with TRBD1. Germline CDR1 is LNHDA and CDR2 is SQIVND (reference sequence). Losses at the gene ends were 1 base for V and 2 bases for J; bases not matched to a gene: 4. The CDR3 consists of 15 residues. In DNA, the CDR3 is TGTGCCAGTAGTATAGGGGGACAGGACCCCTACGAGCAGTACTTC. Translated, it gives CASSIGGQDPYEQYF.

The chain combines TRBV6-5 with TRBJ2-7, with D unresolved. Germline V lookup: CDR1 MNHEY, CDR2 SVGAGI. The CDR3 has 13 amino acids. V gave up 7 bases and J gave up 0 bases, with 10 bases separating them. CDR3 coding DNA: TGTGCCAGCACCCTACCCCACTCCTACGAGCAGTACTTC. Translation gives CASTLPHSYEQYF.

V gene TRBV27 combines with J gene TRBJ2-7, with D unclear. The V gene's germline CDR1 is MNHEY and CDR2 SMNVEV (reference sequence). The length of the CDR3 is 13 residues. Trimming pared 3 bases from V and 3 bases from J, leaving 9 bases between. The CDR3 protein is CASSLYTNYEQYF. Written as DNA, the CDR3 is TGTGCCAGCAGTTTGTATACCAACTACGAGCAGTACTTC.

The V call is TRBV7-9, the J call TRBJ2-7, with TRBD2 matching 8 bases. The ends lost 1 base at V and 5 bases at J; junction bases unmatched: 4. The germline V gene encodes CDR1 SEHNR and CDR2 FQNEAQ (reference sequence). The CDR3 sequence is 14 residues long. CDR3 region: CASSLVGGVNEQYF. As DNA, the CDR3 is TGTGCCAGCAGCTTAGTCGGGGGGGTGAACGAGCAGTACTTC.

The V call is TRBV9, the J call TRBJ2-7, with D perhaps TRBD1 (6 bases). CDR3 length: 14 residues. From germline, CDR1 is SGDLS and CDR2 YYNGEE. Deletions cut 3 bases from V and 0 bases from J, with 10 bases between. The CDR3 here is CASSGGQSSYEQYF. The CDR3 nucleotides are TGTGCCAGCAGCGGCGGACAGAGCTCCTACGAGCAGTACTTC.

The V call is TRBV19, the J call TRBJ2-1; 11 positions agree with TRBD2. The CDR3 length is 15 residues. V shed 2 bases and J 7 bases; nucleotides not matched to a gene: 4. Germline V lookup: CDR1 LNHDA, CDR2 SQIVND (reference sequence). This CDR3 is CASSITSGSRNEQFF. The CDR3 DNA reads TGTGCCAGTAGTATAACTAGCGGGAGTCGGAATGAGCAGTTCTTC.

The DNA of the CDR3 is TGTGCCAGCAGTCGCAGGGTCCCTGAAGCTTTCTTT. Amino acids: CASSRRVPEAFF. V and J are TRBV28 and TRBJ1-1, with D tentatively TRBD1 (5 bases). V lost 5 bases, J lost 6 bases, and 10 bases lay in between. In germline, CDR1 is MDHEN, CDR2 SYDVKM. The length of the CDR3 is 12 residues.

The chain couples TRBV10-3 to TRBJ1-5, with D unclear. The CDR3 runs to 13 residues. Germline lookup yields CDR1 ENHRY and CDR2 SYGVKD. V shed 3 bases and J shed 2 bases, with 5 bases lying between them. The CDR3 coding sequence is TGTGCCATCAGTGATGTGGGCAATCAGCCCCAGCATTTT. This translates into CAISDVGNQPQHF.

Details on this clone: Relative to the germline gene, one junction end is altered; a read error may explain this. The genes are TRBV6-1 and TRBJ2-5, with D maybe TRBD2 (5 bases). Germline CDR1 MNHNS, CDR2 SASEGT. CDR3 size: 14 residues. CDR3 region: CASREGLGWETQYF. DNA for the CDR3: TGTGCCAGCAGGGAAGGACTCGGCTGGGAGACCCAGTACTTC.

V usage is TRBV5-1 and J usage is TRBJ1-1, with D possibly matching TRBD1 (6 bases). CDR1 is SGHRS and CDR2 is YFSETQ in the germline V gene. The V gene lost 7 bases and the J gene lost 5 bases, with 18 bases spanning the gap. The CDR3 consists of 14 residues. CDR3 in amino acids: CASLTGPTGTEAFF. CDR3 sequence (DNA): TGCGCCAGCCTTACAGGGCCTACAGGGACTGAAGCTTTCTTT.

The gene calls are TRBV19 and TRBJ1-1; TRBD1 matches at 11 bases. Germline lookup yields CDR1 LNHDA and CDR2 SQIVND (reference sequence). CDR3 length equals 20 residues. The junction had 22 bases not matched to a gene; V was cut back by 5 bases and J by 5 bases. CDR3 region: CASSALLRTGGRGRETEAFF. The DNA of the CDR3 is TGTGCCAGTAGTGCCCTCCTTAGGACAGGGGGCCGCGGTAGAGAAACTGAAGCTTTCTTT.

Of note for this clone: One base away lies a much larger clone, so this may be a sequencing read error. The chain carries TRBV7-3 and TRBJ2-1; 12 positions match TRBD2. This CDR3 has 15 residues. V shed 5 bases, J shed 4 bases, and the junction held 3 bases outside the gene matches. Germline lookup yields CDR1 SGHTA and CDR2 FQGTGA. CDR3 coding DNA: TGTGCCAGCAGCCCAACTAGCGGGAGGTACAATGAGCAGTTCTTC. Translated: CASSPTSGRYNEQFF.

The rearrangement joins TRBV28 to TRBJ2-1; D possibly matches TRBD1 or TRBD2 (6 bases each). V shed 10 bases and J shed 2 bases, with 18 bases lying between them. Looked up from germline, CDR1 is MDHEN and CDR2 is SYDVKM. This CDR3 spans 15 amino acids. CDR3 nucleotides: TGTGCCACCTTCTTGCCCGGGGGCGCCTACAATGAGCAGTTCTTC. The encoded protein is CATFLPGGAYNEQFF.

The chain is built from TRBV6-1 and TRBJ2-5; TRBD2 aligns across 13 bases. CDR1 is MNHNS, CDR2 SASEGT, per germline. This CDR3 comprises 18 residues. V lost 4 bases to trimming and J lost 2 bases; unmatched junction nucleotides: 10. CDR3 DNA sequence: TGTGCCAGCAGTGCCGCTCAGGGGACTAGCGGGACACAAGAGACCCAGTACTTC. It translates to CASSAAQGTSGTQETQYF.

The chain has TRBV5-1 and TRBJ2-5; TRBD1 or TRBD2 may be the D gene (5 bases each). CDR1 and CDR2 (germline): SGHRS, YFSETQ. CDR3 length: 15 amino acids. Trimming stripped 2 bases from V and 1 base from J, with 12 bases between. Written as DNA, the CDR3 is TGCGCCAGCAGCTTTCAGGGCGGGTTCCAAGAGACCCAGTACTTC. Residues: CASSFQGGFQETQYF.

The V and J genes are TRBV7-2 and TRBJ1-2, with TRBD1 identical over 9 bases. This CDR3 spans 15 amino acids. The trim removed 1 base at V and 4 bases at J, leaving 4 bases unmatched. Germline CDR1 is SGHTA and CDR2 is FQGNSA. The CDR3 region is CASSLDPGQGYGYTF. Written as DNA, the CDR3 is TGTGCCAGCAGCTTAGACCCGGGACAGGGCTATGGCTACACCTTC. Drawing the rest from reference TRBV7-2 and TRBJ1-2, the complete variable domain is GAGVSQSPSNKVTEKGKDVELRCDPISGHTALYWYRQSLGQGLEFLIYFQGNSAPDKSGLPSDRFSAERTGGSVSTLTIQRTQQEDSAVYLCASSLDPGQGYGYTFGSGTRLTVV.

The chain links TRBV5-1 to TRBJ2-7; D may be TRBD2 (6 bases). Germline-derived CDR1 and CDR2 are SGHRS and YFSETQ. The CDR3 runs 15 residues. Trimming shortened V by 4 bases and J by 0 bases, and 14 bases separated the two germline ends. CDR3 sequence reads: CASSPRDWDSYEQYF. CDR3 nucleotide sequence: TGCGCCAGCAGCCCCCGGGACTGGGACTCCTACGAGCAGTACTTC.

The chain combines TRBV7-2 with TRBJ1-5, with 7 bases that match TRBD1. From germline, CDR1 is SGHTA and CDR2 FQGNSA. Trimming removed 3 bases from V and 3 bases from J; junction bases left unmatched: 2. This CDR3 is built from 14 residues. This CDR3 is CASSLDRLNQPQHF. The CDR3 DNA follows: TGTGCCAGCAGCTTGGACAGGCTCAATCAGCCCCAGCATTTT. The whole variable domain, remainder taken from reference TRBV7-2 and TRBJ1-5, is GAGVSQSPSNKVTEKGKDVELRCDPISGHTALYWYRQSLGQGLEFLIYFQGNSAPDKSGLPSDRFSAERTGGSVSTLTIQRTQQEDSAVYLCASSLDRLNQPQHFGDGTRLSIL.

This chain connects TRBV4-2 to TRBJ2-3, with 16 bases that match TRBD2. This CDR3 comprises 19 residues. From germline, CDR1 is LGHNA and CDR2 YNFKEQ. The V and J ends lost 4 bases and 0 bases, in that order; junction bases with no gene match: 7. The DNA of the CDR3 is TGTGCCAGCAGCCCGGGACTAGCGGGAGGGCCCCAAAGCACAGATACGCAGTATTTT. This sequence encodes CASSPGLAGGPQSTDTQYF.

This clone was observed a single time. The rearrangement uses TRBV19 and TRBJ2-6; TRBD1 agrees at 8 bases. From germline, CDR1 is LNHDA and CDR2 SQIVND (reference sequence). The CDR3 is 17 amino acids. V was pared by 5 bases and J by 2 bases, with 8 bases of the junction left unmatched. The CDR3 is CASSVRQGRTGANVLTF. DNA for the CDR3: TGTGCCAGTAGTGTTCGACAGGGGAGGACTGGGGCCAACGTCCTGACTTTC. The full variable domain, with the rest looked up from reference TRBV19 and TRBJ2-6, is DGGITQSPKYLFRKEGQNVTLSCEQNLNHDAMYWYRQDPGQGLRLIYYSQIVNDFQKGDIAEGYSVSREKKESFPLTVTSAQKNPTAFYLCASSVRQGRTGANVLTFGAGSRLTVL.

The chain joins TRBV5-1 to TRBJ2-3; 8 nucleotides line up with TRBD1. V trimming: 3 bases; J trimming: 4 bases; junction bases outside the gene matches: 10. CDR1 is SGHRS and CDR2 is YFSETQ in the germline V gene. The CDR3 runs to 16 residues. This CDR3 is CASSSGGLGSADTQYF. CDR3 nucleotides: TGCGCCAGCAGCTCAGGGGGCTTGGGTTCGGCAGATACGCAGTATTTT. Full variable domain (remainder filled in from reference TRBV5-1 and TRBJ2-3): KAGVTQTPRYLIKTRGQQVTLSCSPISGHRSVSWYQQTPGQGLQFLFEYFSETQRNKGNFPGRFSGRQFSNSRSEMNVSTLELGDSALYLCASSSGGLGSADTQYFGPGTRLTVL.

The CDR3 nucleotides read TGTGCCAGGTCGCCCGAGGTGGCCTATGGCTACACCTTC. Protein sequence: CARSPEVAYGYTF. This rearrangement joins TRBV19 to TRBJ1-2; D ambiguous. The V end lost 9 bases, the J end lost 4 bases, and 15 bases lay between the germline ends. Germline CDR1 and CDR2: LNHDA and SQIVND (reference sequence). The CDR3 has 13 residues.

The count of this clone is one. V and J are TRBV7-9 and TRBJ2-2; no clear D gene. The germline V and J ends were trimmed by 1 base and 10 bases, with 16 bases remaining between them. From germline, CDR1 is SEHNR and CDR2 FQNEAQ (reference sequence). This CDR3 contains 15 residues. DNA of the CDR3: TGTGCCAGCAGCTTAGTGCGTCAGTCCGGGTTGGAGCTGTTTTTT. It encodes CASSLVRQSGLELFF.

The table lists this clone with a count of one. The chain carries TRBV5-1 and TRBJ1-2; the D gene is possibly TRBD1 (6 bases). The length of the CDR3 is 16 residues. With 2 bases removed from V and 0 bases from J, the gap between germline ends came to 14 bases. Germline V lookup: CDR1 SGHRS, CDR2 YFSETQ. This CDR3 reads CASSFGQSQANYGYTF. CDR3 in DNA: TGCGCCAGCAGCTTCGGACAGTCCCAAGCTAACTATGGCTACACCTTC.

The J gene is TRBJ1-6, the V gene TRBV7-9; 7 positions match TRBD1. V shed 4 bases and J 8 bases; nucleotides not matched to a gene: 2. This CDR3 is 13 amino acids long. The germline CDR1 and CDR2 sequences are SEHNR and FQNEAQ (reference sequence). As DNA, the CDR3 is TGTGCCAGCAGCTCTCAGGGGGATTCACCCCTCCACTTT. It is translated as CASSSQGDSPLHF.

CDR3 region: CASSPTGWDSGNQPQHF. Written as DNA, the CDR3 is TGTGCCAGCTCACCAACAGGGTGGGATAGTGGCAATCAGCCCCAGCATTTT. V and J are TRBV18 and TRBJ1-5, with D possibly matching TRBD1 (6 bases). Trimming took off 2 bases at V and 2 bases at J, with 16 bases between the two ends. Germline CDR1 reads KGHSH; CDR2 reads LQKENI. This CDR3 has 17 amino acids.